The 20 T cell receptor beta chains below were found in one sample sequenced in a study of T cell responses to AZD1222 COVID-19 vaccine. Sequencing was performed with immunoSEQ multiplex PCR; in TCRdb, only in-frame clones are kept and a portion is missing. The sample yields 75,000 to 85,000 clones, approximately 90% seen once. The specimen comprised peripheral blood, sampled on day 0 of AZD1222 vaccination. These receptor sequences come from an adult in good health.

The CDR3 is CASSHGQGMRPQHF. CDR3 DNA sequence: TGTGCCAGCAGCCACGGACAGGGGATGAGGCCCCAGCATTTT. The gene calls are TRBV5-5 and TRBJ1-5; 9 bases match TRBD1. Trimming cost V 4 bases and J 9 bases; bases outside gene matches: 8. Germline V gene lookup returns CDR1 SGHKS and CDR2 YYEKEE (reference sequence). The CDR3 contains 14 residues.

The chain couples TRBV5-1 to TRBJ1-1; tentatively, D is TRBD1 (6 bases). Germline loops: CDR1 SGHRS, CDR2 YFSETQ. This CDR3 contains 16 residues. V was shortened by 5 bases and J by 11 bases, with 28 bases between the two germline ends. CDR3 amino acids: CASSTLGGDTLMAAFF. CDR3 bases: TGCGCCAGCAGTACACTGGGCGGGGACACCTTAATGGCGGCTTTCTTT.

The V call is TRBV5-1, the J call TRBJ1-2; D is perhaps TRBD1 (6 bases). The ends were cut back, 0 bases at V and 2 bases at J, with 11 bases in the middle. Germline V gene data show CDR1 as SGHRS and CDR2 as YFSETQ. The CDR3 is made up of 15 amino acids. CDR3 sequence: CASSLARGSNYGYTF. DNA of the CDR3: TGCGCCAGCAGCTTGGCGAGGGGGAGCAACTATGGCTACACCTTC.

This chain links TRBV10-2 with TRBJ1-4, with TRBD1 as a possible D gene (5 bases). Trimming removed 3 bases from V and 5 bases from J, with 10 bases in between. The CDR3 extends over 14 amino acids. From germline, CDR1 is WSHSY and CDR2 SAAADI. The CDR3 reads CASSDLRGNEKLFF. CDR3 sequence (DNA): TGCGCCAGCAGTGACTTGAGGGGCAATGAAAAACTGTTTTTT.

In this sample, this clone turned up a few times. The CDR3 DNA is TGCGCCAGCAGCCCAATGCAGGGGAACTATGGCTACACCTTC. Protein: CASSPMQGNYGYTF. The gene calls are TRBV5-1 and TRBJ1-2; D perhaps matches TRBD1 (6 bases). This CDR3 is 14 amino acids long. V was shortened by 4 bases and J by 2 bases, with 12 bases between the two germline ends. Germline V CDR1 and CDR2: SGHRS, YFSETQ.

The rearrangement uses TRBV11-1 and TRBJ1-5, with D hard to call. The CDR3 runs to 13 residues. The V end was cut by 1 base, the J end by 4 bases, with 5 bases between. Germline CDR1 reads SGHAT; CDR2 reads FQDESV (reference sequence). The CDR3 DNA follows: TGTGCCAGCAGCTTAGGAGTTAATCAGCCCCAGCATTTT. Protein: CASSLGVNQPQHF.

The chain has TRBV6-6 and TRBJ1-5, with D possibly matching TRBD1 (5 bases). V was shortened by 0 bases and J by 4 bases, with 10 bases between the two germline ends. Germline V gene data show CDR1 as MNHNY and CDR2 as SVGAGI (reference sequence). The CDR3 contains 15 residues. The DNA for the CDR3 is TGTGCCAGCAGTTACTCAGGACGGACAAATCAGCCCCAGCATTTT. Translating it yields CASSYSGRTNQPQHF.

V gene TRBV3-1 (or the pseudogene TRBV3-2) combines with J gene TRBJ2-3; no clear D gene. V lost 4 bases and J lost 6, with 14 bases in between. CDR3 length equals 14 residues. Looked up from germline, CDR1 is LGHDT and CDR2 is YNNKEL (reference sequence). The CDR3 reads CASSPITLPDTQYF. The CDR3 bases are TGTGCCAGCAGCCCCATCACCCTCCCCGATACGCAGTATTTT.

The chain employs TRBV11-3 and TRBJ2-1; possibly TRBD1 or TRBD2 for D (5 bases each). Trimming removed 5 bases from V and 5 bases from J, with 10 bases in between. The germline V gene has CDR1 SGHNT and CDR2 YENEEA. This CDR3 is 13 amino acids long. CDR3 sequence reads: CASSVGANNEQFF. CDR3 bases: TGTGCCAGCAGCGTCGGGGCAAACAATGAGCAGTTCTTC.

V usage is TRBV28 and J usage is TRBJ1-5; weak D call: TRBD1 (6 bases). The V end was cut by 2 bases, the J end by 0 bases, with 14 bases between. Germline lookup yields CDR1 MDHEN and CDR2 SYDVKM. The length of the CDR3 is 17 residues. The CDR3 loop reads CASSLRLDSLSNQPQHF. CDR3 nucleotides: TGTGCCAGCAGTTTAAGATTGGACAGTCTTAGCAATCAGCCCCAGCATTTT.

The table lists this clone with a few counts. CDR3 sequence (DNA): TGTGCCAGCGAAACAGGGGGCTTAACAGATACGCAGTATTTT. Its protein is CASETGGLTDTQYF. This rearrangement joins TRBV7-2 to TRBJ2-3, with 9 bases matching TRBD1. Per the germline V gene, CDR1 is SGHTA and CDR2 is FQGNSA. The length of the CDR3 is 14 residues. The ends lost 8 bases at V and 3 bases at J; junction bases unmatched: 6.

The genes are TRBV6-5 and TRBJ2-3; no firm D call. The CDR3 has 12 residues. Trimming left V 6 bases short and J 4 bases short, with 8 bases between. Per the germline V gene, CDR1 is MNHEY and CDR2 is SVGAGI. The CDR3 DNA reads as TGTGCCAGCAGGCTGTTATCAGATACGCAGTATTTT. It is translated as CASRLLSDTQYF.

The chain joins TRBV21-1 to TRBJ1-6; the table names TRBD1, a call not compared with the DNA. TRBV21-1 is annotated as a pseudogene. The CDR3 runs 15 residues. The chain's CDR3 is CASSKGQGLGSPLHF. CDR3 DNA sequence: TGTGCCAGCAGCAAGGGACAGGGATTAGGATCACCCCTCCACTTT.

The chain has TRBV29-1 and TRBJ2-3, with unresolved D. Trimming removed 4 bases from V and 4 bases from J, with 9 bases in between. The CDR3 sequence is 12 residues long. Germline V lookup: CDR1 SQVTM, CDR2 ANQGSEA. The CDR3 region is CSVAAPPDTQYF. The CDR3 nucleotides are TGCAGCGTTGCAGCCCCACCAGATACGCAGTATTTT.

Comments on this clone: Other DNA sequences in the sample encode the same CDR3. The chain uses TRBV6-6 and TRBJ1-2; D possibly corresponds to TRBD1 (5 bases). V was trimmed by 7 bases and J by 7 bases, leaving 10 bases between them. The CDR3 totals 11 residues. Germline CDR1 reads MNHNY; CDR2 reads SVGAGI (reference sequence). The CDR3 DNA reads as TGTGCCAGCACAGGGTTAGGTGGCTACACCTTC. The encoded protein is CASTGLGGYTF.

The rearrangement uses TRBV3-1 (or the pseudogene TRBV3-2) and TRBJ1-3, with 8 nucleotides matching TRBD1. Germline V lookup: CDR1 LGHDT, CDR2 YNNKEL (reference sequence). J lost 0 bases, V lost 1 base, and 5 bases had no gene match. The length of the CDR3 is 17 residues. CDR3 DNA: TGTGCCAGCAGCCAAGGCACAGGGACAGGCTCTGGAAACACCATATATTTT. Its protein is CASSQGTGTGSGNTIYF.

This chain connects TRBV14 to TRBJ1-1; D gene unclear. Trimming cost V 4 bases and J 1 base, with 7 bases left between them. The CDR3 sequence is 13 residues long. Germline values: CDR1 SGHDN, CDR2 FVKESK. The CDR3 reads CASSLKGNTEAFF. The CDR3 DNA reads TGTGCCAGCAGCCTAAAAGGGAACACTGAAGCTTTCTTT.

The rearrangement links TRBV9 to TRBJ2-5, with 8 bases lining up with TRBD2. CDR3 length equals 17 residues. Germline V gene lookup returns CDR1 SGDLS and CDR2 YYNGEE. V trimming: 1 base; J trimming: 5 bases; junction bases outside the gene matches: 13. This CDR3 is CASSVTGGAGAMETQYF. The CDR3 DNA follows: TGTGCCAGCAGCGTAACGGGAGGGGCGGGAGCGATGGAGACCCAGTACTTC.

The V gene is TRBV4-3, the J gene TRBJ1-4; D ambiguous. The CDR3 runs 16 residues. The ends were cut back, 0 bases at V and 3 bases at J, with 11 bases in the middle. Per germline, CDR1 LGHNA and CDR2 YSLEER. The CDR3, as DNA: TGCGCCAGCAGCCAAGACTATGTATCGCCTAATGAAAAACTGTTTTTT. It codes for CASSQDYVSPNEKLFF.

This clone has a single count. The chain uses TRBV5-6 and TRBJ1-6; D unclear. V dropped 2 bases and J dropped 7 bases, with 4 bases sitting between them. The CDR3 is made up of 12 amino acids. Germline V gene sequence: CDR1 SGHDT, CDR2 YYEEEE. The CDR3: CASSLRNSPLHF. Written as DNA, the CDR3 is TGTGCCAGCAGCTTAAGAAATTCACCCCTCCACTTT.